Shown below are 23 T cell receptor beta chains from a single sample sequenced in a study of cytomegalovirus exposure and HLA in healthy donors. Amplification used 60 Vbeta primers and 13 Jbeta primers. Clones were read by immunoSEQ multiplex PCR, and TCRdb kept only the in-frame ones, dropping some. The table lists fewer than 110,000 clones, approximately 73% of them singletons. The sample comprised PBMCs. These receptors originate from a young man in good health and CMV-seronegative.

The rearrangement links TRBV5-6 to TRBJ1-1; the D gene is possibly TRBD1 (5 bases). The germline V gene has CDR1 SGHDT and CDR2 YYEEEE. The CDR3 extends over 13 amino acids. Trimming shortened V by 8 bases and J by 3 bases, and 14 bases separated the two germline ends. The CDR3 loop reads CASHRGRDTEAFF. CDR3 bases: TGTGCCAGTCACCGGGGGAGGGACACTGAAGCTTTCTTT. The full variable domain, its missing parts supplied by reference TRBV5-6 and TRBJ1-1, is DAGVTQSPTHLIKTRGQQVTLRCSPKSGHDTVSWYQQALGQGPQFIFQYYEEEERQRGNFPDRFSGHQFPNYSSELNVNALLLGDSALYLCASHRGRDTEAFFGQGTRLTVV.

The chain recombines TRBV4-1 with TRBJ2-5; 7 bases fit TRBD1. The CDR3 runs to 15 residues. V shed 1 base and J 5 bases; nucleotides not matched to a gene: 7. Germline V CDR1 and CDR2: MGHRA, YSYEKL. The CDR3 sequence: CASSQVRDRRETQYF. The CDR3 DNA is TGCGCCAGCAGCCAAGTCCGGGACAGACGGGAGACCCAGTACTTC.

This chain uses TRBV29-1 with TRBJ2-7, with 10 bases matching TRBD2. Germline values: CDR1 SQVTM, CDR2 ANQGSEA. This CDR3 is built from 14 residues. V lost 1 base, J lost 4 bases, and 4 bases stayed unmatched. CDR3 sequence reads: CSVEGTSGKYEQYF. The CDR3 DNA reads TGCAGCGTTGAAGGGACTAGCGGCAAATACGAGCAGTACTTC.

The genes are TRBV19 and TRBJ2-6; the D gene is possibly TRBD1 (6 bases). CDR1 is LNHDA and CDR2 is SQIVND in the germline V gene (reference sequence). The ends were cut back, 0 bases at V and 2 bases at J, with 8 bases in the middle. CDR3 length: 16 amino acids. CDR3 region: CASSIEGATGANVLTF. In DNA, the CDR3 is TGTGCCAGTAGTATAGAGGGGGCGACTGGGGCCAACGTCCTGACTTTC.

The chain joins TRBV29-1 to TRBJ2-1, with 7 bases aligning to TRBD2. This CDR3 has 13 amino acids. Germline loops: CDR1 SQVTM, CDR2 ANQGSEA. The CDR3 spells CSCAREVVNEQFF. DNA for the CDR3: TGCAGTTGTGCCCGGGAGGTGGTTAATGAGCAGTTCTTC.

The genes are TRBV5-6 and TRBJ2-3; D is possibly TRBD1 (5 bases). CDR1 is SGHDT and CDR2 is YYEEEE in the germline V gene. Trimming removed 1 base from V and 0 bases from J, with 6 bases in between. The CDR3 runs to 14 residues. The CDR3 DNA reads as TGTGCCAGCAGCTTGCAGGGAAGCACAGATACGCAGTATTTT. This codes for CASSLQGSTDTQYF.

A few counts support this clone. This chain links TRBV7-9 with TRBJ2-1, with a weak D call TRBD2 (6 bases). The CDR3 is 16 residues long. Germline V CDR1 and CDR2: SEHNR, FQNEAQ (reference sequence). The germline V and J ends were trimmed by 4 bases and 0 bases, with 13 bases remaining between them. CDR3 sequence: CASSSVAGSSYNEQFF. CDR3 in DNA: TGTGCCAGCAGCTCAGTGGCGGGGAGCTCCTACAATGAGCAGTTCTTC. The variable domain in full, completed from reference TRBV7-9 and TRBJ2-1, reads DTGVSQNPRHKITKRGQNVTFRCDPISEHNRLYWYRQTLGQGPEFLTYFQNEAQLEKSRLLSDRFSAERPKGSFSTLEIQRTEQGDSAMYLCASSSVAGSSYNEQFFGPGTRLTVL.

The CDR3: CASSQDPSTGSEEQYF. DNA of the CDR3: TGTGCCAGCAGCCAAGATCCGTCGACAGGGAGTGAAGAGCAGTACTTC. This rearrangement joins TRBV4-2 to TRBJ2-7; 7 bases fit TRBD1. The germline CDR1 and CDR2 sequences are LGHNA and YNFKEQ. The V gene end was trimmed by 0 bases and the J gene end by 7 bases; junction bases not matched to a gene: 12. The CDR3 loop spans 16 amino acids.

CDR3 amino acids: CAWSRTPNEKLFF. The CDR3 DNA follows: TGTGCCTGGAGTCGGACTCCAAATGAAAAACTGTTTTTT. This chain joins TRBV30 and TRBJ1-4; D not resolved. CDR3 length equals 13 residues. CDR1 and CDR2 (germline): GTSNPN, SVGIG (reference sequence). V gave up 2 bases and J gave up 5 bases, with 9 bases separating them.

In this sample, this clone turned up a few times. The genes are TRBV5-4 and TRBJ2-7; 8 bases align to TRBD2. This CDR3 comprises 16 residues. Trimming removed 3 bases from V and 0 bases from J; junction bases left unmatched: 8. CDR1 SGHNT and CDR2 YYREEE come from the germline V gene (reference sequence). DNA of the CDR3: TGTGCCAGCAGCTACTTTAGCGGGGTCCACTCCTACGAGCAGTACTTC. The encoded protein is CASSYFSGVHSYEQYF.

The V call is TRBV6-5, the J call TRBJ2-7; 12 bases match TRBD2. CDR1 and CDR2 from the germline V gene are MNHEY and SVGAGI. V lost 8 bases, J lost 1 base, and 6 bases stayed unmatched. The CDR3 contains 15 residues. DNA for the CDR3: TGTGCCAGCGCCAGACTAGCGGGGGCTTCCTACGAGCAGTACTTC. Its protein is CASARLAGASYEQYF.

The V call is TRBV9, the J call TRBJ2-2; TRBD1 agrees at 9 bases. Germline V gene lookup returns CDR1 SGDLS and CDR2 YYNGEE. CDR3 size: 15 residues. After removal of 0 bases from V and 6 bases from J, the junction contained 3 bases not matched to a gene. CDR3 region: CASSVGQGVPGELFF. CDR3 nucleotide sequence: TGTGCCAGCAGCGTAGGACAGGGGGTTCCCGGGGAGCTGTTTTTT.

The J gene is TRBJ1-3, the V gene TRBV15; perhaps TRBD1 as D (5 bases). This CDR3 is built from 15 residues. Looked up from germline, CDR1 is LNHNV and CDR2 is YYDKDF (reference sequence). V lost 0 bases to trimming and J lost 4 bases, with 10 bases between them. CDR3 sequence: CATSRDGGGGNTIYF. The CDR3 DNA reads TGTGCCACCAGCAGAGATGGGGGGGGAGGAAACACCATATATTTT.

The J gene is TRBJ1-5, the V gene TRBV10-2, with D tentatively TRBD1 (5 bases). Germline V lookup: CDR1 WSHSY, CDR2 SAAADI. The CDR3 consists of 16 residues. The germline V and J ends were trimmed by 6 bases and 2 bases, with 17 bases remaining between them. CDR3 DNA: TGCGCCAGCAGGGGTGGACACACGATAGGCAATCAGCCCCAGCATTTT. Translated: CASRGGHTIGNQPQHF.

This rearrangement joins TRBV7-9 to TRBJ1-1; no firm D call. The V end lost 2 bases, the J end lost 1 base, and 8 bases lay between the germline ends. CDR1 and CDR2 (germline): SEHNR, FQNEAQ (reference sequence). The CDR3 spans 14 residues. The CDR3 DNA reads as TGTGCCAGCAGCTTAACACCACAGAACACTGAAGCTTTCTTT. Amino acid sequence: CASSLTPQNTEAFF.

The chain couples TRBV2 to TRBJ2-3; TRBD2 might be the D (7 bases). The V and J ends lost 4 bases and 4 bases respectively, with 15 bases between them. The CDR3 loop spans 15 amino acids. The germline gives CDR1 SNHLY, CDR2 FYNNEI. In nucleotides, the CDR3 is TGTGCCAGCAGTGCGGAGGGGGGGCCTTCAGATACGCAGTATTTT. This codes for CASSAEGGPSDTQYF.

The chain links TRBV28 to TRBJ1-6; 7 nucleotides match TRBD1. Germline V gene sequence: CDR1 MDHEN, CDR2 SYDVKM. The CDR3 sequence is 15 residues long. J was trimmed by 6 bases and V by 3 bases; bases with no gene match: 5. CDR3 sequence reads: CASSFGTAINSPLHF. The CDR3 DNA is TGTGCCAGCAGTTTCGGGACAGCTATTAATTCACCCCTCCACTTT.

The gene calls are TRBV7-2 and TRBJ2-5, with 9 bases that match TRBD2. CDR3 size: 15 residues. The V gene's germline CDR1 is SGHTA and CDR2 FQGNSA. The V gene end was trimmed by 5 bases and the J gene end by 7 bases; junction bases not matched to a gene: 11. The CDR3 region has the DNA TGTGCCAGCAGCGCGGTCGCGGGGGGGCCGGTGACCCAGTACTTC. Encoded protein: CASSAVAGGPVTQYF.

The chain couples TRBV5-1 to TRBJ1-2; perhaps TRBD1 as D (6 bases). Trimming took 5 bases from V and 8 from J, leaving 13 bases between them. Germline CDR1 and CDR2: SGHRS and YFSETQ. The CDR3 covers 12 residues. In DNA form, the CDR3 reads TGCGCCAGCAGTACCGACAGGTGGGGCTACACCTTC. Its protein is CASSTDRWGYTF. Using reference TRBV5-1 and TRBJ1-2 for the parts outside the CDR3, the full variable domain is KAGVTQTPRYLIKTRGQQVTLSCSPISGHRSVSWYQQTPGQGLQFLFEYFSETQRNKGNFPGRFSGRQFSNSRSEMNVSTLELGDSALYLCASSTDRWGYTFGSGTRLTVV.

The V call is TRBV5-1, the J call TRBJ1-1, with D perhaps matching TRBD1 (6 bases). Germline assignment: CDR1 SGHRS and CDR2 YFSETQ. The CDR3 contains 15 residues. The V and J ends lost 5 bases and 6 bases respectively, with 20 bases between them. The CDR3 nucleotides read TGCGCCAGCAGTTACCGTGGACAGCCGCGTCCTGAAGCTTTCTTT. The encoded protein is CASSYRGQPRPEAFF. The variable domain in full, completed from reference TRBV5-1 and TRBJ1-1, reads KAGVTQTPRYLIKTRGQQVTLSCSPISGHRSVSWYQQTPGQGLQFLFEYFSETQRNKGNFPGRFSGRQFSNSRSEMNVSTLELGDSALYLCASSYRGQPRPEAFFGQGTRLTVV.

This clone was detected only a few times. The genes are TRBV6-4 and TRBJ2-3, with 12 bases that match TRBD2. The CDR3 consists of 14 residues. CDR1 MRHNA and CDR2 SNTAGT come from the germline V gene. Trimming took 4 bases from V and 4 from J; bases not matched to a gene: 0. CDR3 loop: CASSASGGADTQYF. CDR3 sequence (DNA): TGTGCCAGCAGTGCTAGCGGGGGGGCAGATACGCAGTATTTT.

The chain joins TRBV30 to TRBJ2-1, with unresolved D. The length of the CDR3 is 15 residues. In germline, CDR1 is GTSNPN, CDR2 SVGIG (reference sequence). V dropped 6 bases and J dropped 2 bases, with 17 bases sitting between them. In nucleotides, the CDR3 is TGTGCCTGCACCCCCCCTAGTGTTGCCTACAATGAGCAGTTCTTC. Amino acid sequence: CACTPPSVAYNEQFF.

The chain is built from TRBV30 and TRBJ2-7; no firm D call. The V gene's germline CDR1 is GTSNPN and CDR2 SVGIG (reference sequence). CDR3 length: 12 amino acids. V was cut by 4 bases and J by 3 bases, with 10 bases left in between. CDR3 protein: CAWKASGYEQYF. The CDR3 region has the DNA TGTGCCTGGAAAGCCTCAGGCTACGAGCAGTACTTC.